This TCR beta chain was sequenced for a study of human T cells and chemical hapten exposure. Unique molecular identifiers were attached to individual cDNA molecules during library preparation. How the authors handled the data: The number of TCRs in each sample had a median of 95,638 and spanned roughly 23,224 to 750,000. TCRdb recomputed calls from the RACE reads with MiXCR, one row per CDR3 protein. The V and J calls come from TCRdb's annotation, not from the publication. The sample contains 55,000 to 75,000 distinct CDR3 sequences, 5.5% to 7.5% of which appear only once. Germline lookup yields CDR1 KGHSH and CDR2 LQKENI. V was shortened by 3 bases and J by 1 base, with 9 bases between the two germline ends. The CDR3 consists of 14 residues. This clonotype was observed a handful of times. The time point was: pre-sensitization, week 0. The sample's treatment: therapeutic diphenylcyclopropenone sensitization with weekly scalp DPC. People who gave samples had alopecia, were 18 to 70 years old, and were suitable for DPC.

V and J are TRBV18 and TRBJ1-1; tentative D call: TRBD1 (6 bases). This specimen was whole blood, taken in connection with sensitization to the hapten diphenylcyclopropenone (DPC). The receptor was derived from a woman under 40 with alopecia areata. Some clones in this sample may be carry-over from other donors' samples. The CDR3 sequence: CASSPTRGNTEAFF. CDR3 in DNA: TGTGCCAGCTCACCTACCAGGGGGAACACTGAAGCTTTCTTT.